This TCR beta chain came from a study of shared clonotypes between healthy human individuals. Study information: Every donor yielded three CD4 naive, three CD4 memory, two CD8 naive and one CD8 memory plate. The study's findings and limits: Generation probability values for non-shared clonotypes were lower than those for clonotypes shared by all four donors. Across a handful of donors, naive CD4 shared 5% to 5.5%, naive CD8 around 3.5%, memory CD4 2.3%, memory CD8 about 0.4%.

From germline, CDR1 is SGDLS and CDR2 YYNGEE. The CDR3 consists of 17 residues. The V and J ends lost 1 base and 0 bases respectively, with 14 bases between them. Free of recent acute infections or vaccinations, the donors were healthy HIV-negative adults. Concerning this clone: The antigen is not known.

TCRdb's table, derived via immunoSEQ multiplex PCR, lists solely in-frame clones and lacks some. The table includes over a million clones, over 95% detected once. The sequencing input was naive CD4+ T cells sorted from blood. As to subset: CD45RA+ positively selected. The V gene is TRBV9, the J gene TRBJ2-1; D remains unclear. The TCR comes from a man aged 25-45 years in good health. The CDR3 spells CASSVSLWSSSYNEQFF. Written as DNA, the CDR3 is TGTGCCAGCAGCGTATCACTGTGGTCCAGCTCCTACAATGAGCAGTTCTTC.